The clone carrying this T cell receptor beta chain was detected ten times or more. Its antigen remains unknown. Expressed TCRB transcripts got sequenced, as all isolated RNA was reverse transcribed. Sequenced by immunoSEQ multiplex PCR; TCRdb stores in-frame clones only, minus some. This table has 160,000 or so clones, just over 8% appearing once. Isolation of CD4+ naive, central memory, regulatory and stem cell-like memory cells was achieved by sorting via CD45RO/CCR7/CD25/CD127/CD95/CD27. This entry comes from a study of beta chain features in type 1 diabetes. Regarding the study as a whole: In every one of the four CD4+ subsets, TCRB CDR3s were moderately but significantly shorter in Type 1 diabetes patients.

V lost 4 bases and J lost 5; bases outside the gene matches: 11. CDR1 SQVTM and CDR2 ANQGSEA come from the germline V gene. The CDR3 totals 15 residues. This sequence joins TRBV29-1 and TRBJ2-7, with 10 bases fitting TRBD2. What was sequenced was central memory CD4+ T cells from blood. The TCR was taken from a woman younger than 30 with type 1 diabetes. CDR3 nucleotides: TGCAGCGTTGTAAGTTTAGCGGGAGGCGGGAACGAGCAGTACTTC. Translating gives CSVVSLAGGGNEQYF.